Listed below are T cell receptor beta chains from one sample, sequenced in a study of shared T cell receptors in the human thymus. The assay was immunoSEQ multiplex PCR, and TCRdb's table has in-frame clones only and misses some. The sample contains around 65,000 clones, 90% to 95% of which appear only once. Input material: thymocytes. Receptors originate from a human donor. Both conserved end residues are part of each CDR3. D genes are given only for firm matches. Size tells how often a clone was seen (once, few, many) or the class of an expanded clone, and some rows leave it out.

clone size	V gene	J gene	D gene	CDR3 protein	CDR3 DNA
-	TRBV6-1	TRBJ2-1	TRBD2	CASSEALFGRYNEQFF	TGTGCCAGCAGTGAAGCTCTTTTCGGGAGGTACAATGAGCAGTTCTTC
-	TRBV6-1	TRBJ1-4	-	CASSRDRPIEKLFF	TGTGCCAGCAGCCGGGACCGCCCCATTGAAAAACTGTTTTTT
-	TRBV7-2	TRBJ2-3	-	CASSPRPPDTDTQYF	TGTGCCAGCAGCCCCCGCCCCCCGGACACAGATACGCAGTATTTT
-	TRBV4-3	TRBJ2-1	TRBD2	CASSQVGRGAYNEQFF	TGCGCCAGCAGCCAGGTTGGGCGGGGGGCCTACAATGAGCAGTTCTTC
-	TRBV29-1	TRBJ1-1	TRBD1	CSSQDRLDTEAFF	TGCAGCTCCCAGGACAGGCTGGACACTGAAGCTTTCTTT
once	TRBV7-9	TRBJ2-3	-	CASSLATYF	TGTGCCAGCAGCTTAGCGACGTATTTT
-	TRBV4-3	TRBJ1-5	-	CASSQDVVRNQPQHF	TGCGCCAGCAGCCAAGATGTAGTCAGAAATCAGCCCCAGCATTTT
-	TRBV7-2	TRBJ1-1	TRBD1	CASSLEQGPLNTKAFF	TGTGCCAGCAGCTTAGAACAGGGGCCTCTGAACACTAAAGCTTTCTTT
once	TRBV19	TRBJ1-3	-	CASSIPGLPRETSGNTIYF	TGTGCCAGTAGTATTCCGGGGCTACCTAGGGAGACTTCTGGAAACACCATATATTTT
-	TRBV7-9	TRBJ1-1	TRBD1	CASSSGTGMNTEAFF	TGTGCCAGCAGCTCCGGGACAGGAATGAACACTGAAGCTTTCTTT
-	TRBV18	TRBJ1-4	-	CASSPSRGTNEKLFF	TGTGCCAGCTCACCATCCAGGGGCACTAATGAAAAACTGTTTTTT
-	TRBV6-5	TRBJ1-6	TRBD1	CASSFRDRGPNSPLHF	TGTGCCAGCAGTTTCCGGGACAGGGGGCCTAATTCACCCCTCCACTTT
-	TRBV10-3	TRBJ2-7	TRBD2	CAISEAGGYYEQYF	TGTGCCATCAGTGAAGCGGGGGGATACTACGAGCAGTACTTC
-	TRBV2	TRBJ2-5	TRBD2	CASRLGGGGLAVINRQETQYF	TGTGCCAGCAGATTGGGAGGGGGGGGACTAGCGGTAATTAACCGCCAAGAGACCCAGTACTTC
-	TRBV7-9	TRBJ1-3	-	CASSREHTSGGNSGNTIYF	TGTGCCAGCAGCCGTGAACATACGAGCGGTGGTAACTCTGGAAACACCATATATTTT
-	TRBV29-1	TRBJ1-1	-	CSADRRRLNTEAFF	TGCAGCGCTGATAGGAGAAGGCTGAACACTGAAGCTTTCTTT